This T cell receptor (beta chain) originates from a study of T-cell reconstitution after alpha-beta-depleted transplantation in children. Study results and caveats: T-cell counts and diversity at one year post-transplant came mainly from newly produced T cells. For some patients, TCRbeta diversity was high at day 60 because of recipient T cells and thymic progenitors that survived. The origin of alpha-beta T cells about two months after transplant was reportedly several hundred expanded graft clones.

Deletions cut 1 base from V and 7 bases from J, with 11 bases between. Germline CDR1 reads LGHDT; CDR2 reads YNNKEL (reference sequence). This CDR3 has 14 amino acids. TCRbeta library construction was performed incorporating unique molecular identifiers. TCRdb re-analysed the PCR reads in MiXCR, keeping a single row per CDR3 protein. The repertoire holds 550,000 to 800,000 distinct CDR3 sequences, with roughly 14% as singletons. This clonotype was observed a handful of times. Its antigen is not identified. The chain uses TRBV3-1 and TRBJ2-1, with no clear D. The source of this sequence is a girl aged 2-10 years with congenital amegakaryocytic thrombocytopenia, due to receive a stem cell transplant. This sample comprised PBMCs, obtained before TCRalphabeta/CD19-depleted stem cell transplant. The CDR3 DNA follows: TGTGCCAGCAGCCAAGTTCCGCGTCTGAATGAGCAGTTCTTC. Translation: CASSQVPRLNEQFF.